Listed below are T cell receptor beta chains from one sample, sequenced in a study of Tregs in tolerant kidney transplant recipients. The antigens of these receptors remain unknown. Libraries were prepared by immunoSEQ multiplex PCR; TCRdb keeps only in-frame clonotypes and omits some of them. The profile shows approximately 8,100 clones, about 35% of them singletons. The sample here was CD8+ T cells from blood cultured with allogeneic cells, taken before the transplant. These receptors were collected from a human patient who received a combined kidney and bone marrow transplant. Both conserved end residues are part of each CDR3.

J gene: TRBJ1-4
V gene: TRBV13
CDR3 protein: CASSRYGEKLFF

J gene: TRBJ2-1
V gene: TRBV19
CDR3 protein: CASRPASASSYNEQFF

J gene: TRBJ2-7
V gene: TRBV27
CDR3 protein: CASSPLLAGGPHEQYF

J gene: TRBJ1-2
V gene: TRBV7-3
CDR3 protein: CASSYTGLNYGYTF

J gene: TRBJ2-2
V gene: TRBV7-3
CDR3 protein: CASSLGDLAGDPGELFF

J gene: TRBJ2-5
V gene: TRBV7-6
CDR3 protein: CASSLRPGLAGGETQYF

J gene: TRBJ2-3
V gene: TRBV9
CDR3 protein: CASSTGQNTDTQYF

J gene: TRBJ2-3
V gene: TRBV6-5
CDR3 protein: CASSPGNTQYF

J gene: TRBJ2-5
V gene: TRBV4-1
CDR3 protein: CASSQAAGVETQYF

J gene: TRBJ2-7
V gene: TRBV7-9
CDR3 protein: CASSFIQGLTYEQYF

J gene: TRBJ1-6
V gene: TRBV2
CDR3 protein: CASSETVFDNSPLHF

J gene: NA
V gene: TRBV10-3
CDR3 protein: CAIRDPGTGYNEQFF

J gene: TRBJ2-7
V gene: TRBV4-1
CDR3 protein: CASRDHGGSYEQYF

J gene: TRBJ1-2
V gene: TRBV4-2
CDR3 protein: CASSQDSTSGYTF

J gene: TRBJ2-7
V gene: TRBV7-2
CDR3 protein: CASSFGQGEQYF

J gene: TRBJ2-7
V gene: TRBV7-2
CDR3 protein: CASSGGTSYEQYF

J gene: TRBJ2-4
V gene: TRBV7-2
CDR3 protein: CASSFSGGIRAKNIQYF

J gene: TRBJ2-1
V gene: TRBV27
CDR3 protein: CASSLTLAGGPDEQFF

J gene: TRBJ1-1
V gene: TRBV10-3
CDR3 protein: CANSGTGGRTEAFF

J gene: TRBJ2-7
V gene: TRBV5-1
CDR3 protein: CASSLRLAEGTFEQYF

J gene: TRBJ2-1
V gene: TRBV4-1
CDR3 protein: CASSQNGGREQFF

J gene: TRBJ1-1
V gene: TRBV4-2
CDR3 protein: CASSPGQGRTEAFF

J gene: TRBJ1-1
V gene: TRBV5-1
CDR3 protein: CASSLGLTEAFF

J gene: TRBJ2-2
V gene: TRBV29-1
CDR3 protein: CSVELMEQGNTGELFF

J gene: TRBJ2-1
V gene: TRBV27
CDR3 protein: CASSLLLAGGPNEQFF

J gene: TRBJ2-3
V gene: TRBV11-3
CDR3 protein: CASSRYRVADTQYF

J gene: TRBJ2-7
V gene: TRBV19
CDR3 protein: CASSMTGDLYEQYF